This TCR beta chain originates from a study of blood T cell repertoires in COVID-19. About the research overall: Specimens from acute and convalescent COVID-19 originated in the United States, Italy and Spain.

The germline V gene has CDR1 MNHNS and CDR2 SASEGT. This CDR3 is built from 17 residues. V gave up 3 bases and J gave up 3 bases, with 20 bases separating them. Method: immunoSEQ multiplex PCR; TCRdb's copy keeps in-frame clones and lacks some. Among fewer than 350,000 clones listed, about nine tenths were seen once. The chain couples TRBV6-1 to TRBJ2-5; weak D call: TRBD1 (6 bases). Sequences were obtained from peripheral blood. This clonotype originated in a woman younger than 45 with COVID-19, enrolled during active disease. The CDR3 loop reads CASSDFPAQGPKETQYF. CDR3 nucleotides: TGTGCCAGCAGTGACTTCCCGGCGCAGGGGCCCAAAGAGACCCAGTACTTC.